These 27 T cell receptor beta chains originate from one sample sequenced in a study of blood T cell repertoires in COVID-19. The method was immunoSEQ multiplex PCR; TCRdb's version includes in-frame clones alone and lacks a portion of them. The sample lists about 140,000 clones, around 90% occurring once. Input material: peripheral blood. The source is a human donor in a cohort sampled during active COVID-19.

The rearrangement links TRBV7-9 to TRBJ2-7, with 12 nucleotides matching TRBD2. The germline V gene encodes CDR1 SEHNR and CDR2 FQNEAQ (reference sequence). CDR3 length: 15 amino acids. J gave up 10 bases and V 4 bases, and 11 bases lay outside the gene matches. In nucleotides, the CDR3 is TGTGCCAGCAGCTACTACCCGGGACTAGCGGGTATTCAGTACTTC. This gives the protein CASSYYPGLAGIQYF.

The V call is TRBV28, the J call TRBJ2-1; a weak D match, TRBD1 (6 bases). Trimming took 2 bases from V and 5 from J, leaving 13 bases between them. Germline values: CDR1 MDHEN, CDR2 SYDVKM. CDR3 length equals 15 residues. The CDR3 reads CASSLPRGEDNEQFF. In DNA, the CDR3 is TGTGCCAGCAGTTTACCCAGGGGAGAAGACAATGAGCAGTTCTTC. Based on the CDR3 plus reference TRBV28 and TRBJ2-1, the full variable domain is DVKVTQSSRYLVKRTGEKVFLECVQDMDHENMFWYRQDPGLGLRLIYFSYDVKMKEKGDIPEGYSVSREKKERFSLILESASTNQTSMYLCASSLPRGEDNEQFFGPGTRLTVL.

This chain connects TRBV27 to TRBJ2-2; no reliable D call. The CDR3 extends over 14 amino acids. Trimming stripped 3 bases from V and 4 bases from J, with 9 bases between. The germline V gene encodes CDR1 MNHEY and CDR2 SMNVEV (reference sequence). The CDR3 loop reads CASSFFSSTGELFF. Written as DNA, the CDR3 is TGTGCCAGCAGTTTTTTTTCGTCCACCGGGGAGCTGTTTTTT.

The chain uses TRBV6-5 and TRBJ2-3; 8 bases are a match to TRBD2. Trimming took 6 bases from V and 3 from J; bases not matched to a gene: 5. Germline V lookup: CDR1 MNHEY, CDR2 SVGAGI. The length of the CDR3 is 14 residues. In DNA, the CDR3 is TGTGCCAGCAGCGGGACTAGGGTAACAGATACGCAGTATTTT. Translation: CASSGTRVTDTQYF.

The gene calls are TRBV5-1 and TRBJ1-5; D is unresolved. V was cut by 0 bases and J by 2 bases, with 12 bases left in between. The CDR3 is made up of 16 amino acids. The germline V gene has CDR1 SGHRS and CDR2 YFSETQ. The CDR3 loop is CASSLGQLAGNQPQHF. For the CDR3, the DNA is TGCGCCAGCAGCTTGGGGCAGTTGGCGGGCAATCAGCCCCAGCATTTT.

This clone was detected many times. At the DNA level, this CDR3 is encoded by other sequences in the same sample as well. The V gene is TRBV12-3 or TRBV12-4, the J gene TRBJ1-6; D may be TRBD1 (6 bases). Trimming shortened V by 5 bases and J by 10 bases, and 12 bases separated the two germline ends. The CDR3 loop spans 13 amino acids. CDR3 in amino acids: CASSPQGYSPLHF. Here the CDR3 DNA reads TGTGCCAGCAGTCCGCAGGGGTACTCACCCCTCCACTTT.

The rearrangement links TRBV13 to TRBJ1-2, with D tentatively TRBD1 (5 bases). The CDR3 is 13 amino acids. V was clipped by 0 bases and J by 5 bases, with 7 bases between them. In germline, CDR1 is PRHDT, CDR2 FYEKMQ (reference sequence). This chain's CDR3 is CASSLGQVYGYTF. The CDR3 coding sequence is TGTGCCAGCAGCTTAGGACAGGTTTATGGCTACACCTTC.

The chain combines TRBV2 with TRBJ1-1; 11 bases fit TRBD1. The V segment lost 8 bases and the J segment 8 bases; nucleotides outside the gene matches: 16. CDR3 length equals 16 residues. Germline-derived CDR1 and CDR2 are SNHLY and FYNNEI. CDR3 nucleotide sequence: TGTGCCAGCTCGGTTGAGGGACAGGGGGGGAAATTAGAAGCTTTCTTT. Its translation is CASSVEGQGGKLEAFF.

This clone was recorded only once. The CDR3, as DNA: TGTGCCAGCAGGCGGAGGGACTCGAGGGTGACCGGGGAGCTGTTTTTT. Translated, it gives CASRRRDSRVTGELFF. This rearrangement joins TRBV6-6 to TRBJ2-2; a weak D match, TRBD2 (6 bases). The V and J ends lost 6 bases and 5 bases respectively, with 19 bases between them. This CDR3 comprises 16 residues. The germline gives CDR1 MNHNY, CDR2 SVGAGI (reference sequence).

V and J are TRBV3-1 (or the pseudogene TRBV3-2) and TRBJ2-3; D is unresolved. V lost 5 bases to trimming and J lost 7 bases, with 13 bases between them. The CDR3 is made up of 13 amino acids. In germline, CDR1 is LGHDT, CDR2 YNNKEL (reference sequence). The DNA of the CDR3 is TGTGCCAGCAGCGTCCAAAACTCGAATACGCAGTATTTT. This gives the protein CASSVQNSNTQYF.

The chain employs TRBV5-4 and TRBJ2-7, with TRBD2 identical over 10 bases. CDR1 SGHNT and CDR2 YYREEE come from the germline V gene (reference sequence). Losses at the gene ends were 1 base for V and 4 bases for J; bases not matched to a gene: 2. The CDR3 is made up of 14 amino acids. The CDR3 sequence is CASSLRTSGYEQYF. In DNA, the CDR3 is TGTGCCAGCAGCTTGCGGACTAGCGGATACGAGCAGTACTTC. The entire variable domain, with the rest obtained from reference TRBV5-4 and TRBJ2-7, is as follows: ETGVTQSPTHLIKTRGQQVTLRCSSQSGHNTVSWYQQALGQGPQFIFQYYREEENGRGNFPPRFSGLQFPNYSSELNVNALELDDSALYLCASSLRTSGYEQYFGPGTRLTVT.

The gene calls are TRBV28 and TRBJ2-1; D ambiguous. This CDR3 spans 16 amino acids. V was pared by 1 base and J by 0 bases, with 10 bases between. The germline CDR1 and CDR2 sequences are MDHEN and SYDVKM. The CDR3 DNA sequence: TGTGCCAGCAGTTTATCTGCAGCGAGCTCCTACAATGAGCAGTTCTTC. Protein product: CASSLSAASSYNEQFF.

The rearrangement uses TRBV7-2 and TRBJ2-7; 7 nucleotides agree with TRBD2. The germline V gene encodes CDR1 SGHTA and CDR2 FQGNSA. Unmatched junction bases numbered 18, after V lost 5 bases and J lost 5 bases. The CDR3 loop spans 17 amino acids. The CDR3 region is CASSTGLRRERSHEQYF. CDR3 DNA: TGTGCCAGCAGCACAGGACTCCGGCGGGAGAGGTCCCACGAGCAGTACTTC.

The chain uses TRBV2 and TRBJ2-2; 15 bases agree with TRBD2. V dropped 8 bases and J dropped 4; count of bases not matched to a gene: 8. The length of the CDR3 is 17 residues. Germline assignment: CDR1 SNHLY and CDR2 FYNNEI. The CDR3 DNA follows: TGTGCCAGCCAGCCGGGACTAGCGGGGGGAGGCACCGGGGAGCTGTTTTTT. It codes for CASQPGLAGGGTGELFF.

This chain connects TRBV6-5 to TRBJ1-2; no clear D. The CDR3 totals 11 residues. The germline V gene encodes CDR1 MNHEY and CDR2 SVGAGI. Trimming cost V 4 bases and J 3 bases, with 3 bases left between them. CDR3 sequence reads: CASSSHYGYTF. DNA of the CDR3: TGTGCCAGCAGTTCTCACTATGGCTACACCTTC.

The V call is TRBV5-1, the J call TRBJ1-1, with a weak D call TRBD1 (6 bases). CDR1 is SGHRS and CDR2 is YFSETQ in the germline V gene. Trimming removed 3 bases at V and 4 bases at J, with 13 bases between. This CDR3 has 14 residues. CDR3 coding DNA: TGCGCCAGCAGCTATCAGGGGAGTGGCACTGAAGCTTTCTTT. Protein: CASSYQGSGTEAFF.

This chain links TRBV3-1 (or the pseudogene TRBV3-2) with TRBJ2-7, with D tentatively TRBD2 (6 bases). With 4 bases removed from V and 2 bases from J, the gap between germline ends came to 15 bases. The germline V gene encodes CDR1 LGHDT and CDR2 YNNKEL (reference sequence). The CDR3 extends over 15 amino acids. As DNA, the CDR3 is TGTGCCAGCAGCCGGGGGACTGTCGGGGCCTACGAGCAGTACTTC. It specifies CASSRGTVGAYEQYF.

This clone was seen once. This chain connects TRBV15 to TRBJ2-5; possible D gene TRBD1, 5 bases. CDR1 and CDR2 from the germline V gene are LNHNV and YYDKDF (reference sequence). Trimming took 0 bases from V and 1 from J, leaving 6 bases between them. The CDR3 length is 14 residues. In nucleotides, the CDR3 is TGTGCCACCAGCAGAGACAGGGCCCAAGAGACCCAGTACTTC. It is translated as CATSRDRAQETQYF.

In nucleotides, the CDR3 is TGTGCCAGCAGTTCGCGACACCACCAAGAGACCCAGTACTTC. Encoded protein: CASSSRHHQETQYF. This chain links TRBV27 with TRBJ2-5; D unclear. The CDR3 has 14 residues. The germline V gene encodes CDR1 MNHEY and CDR2 SMNVEV (reference sequence). Deletions cut 4 bases from V and 0 bases from J, with 9 bases between.

This chain links TRBV13 with TRBJ1-3; D uncertain. This CDR3 has 12 residues. CDR1 PRHDT and CDR2 FYEKMQ come from the germline V gene (reference sequence). V was clipped by 4 bases and J by 4 bases, with 5 bases between them. The DNA of the CDR3 is TGTGCCAGCAGCTCGGGGGGAAACACCATATATTTT. Its translation: CASSSGGNTIYF.

The rearrangement joins TRBV7-9 to TRBJ2-7; TRBD2 is a possible D gene (5 bases). Between the trimmed V and J ends, which lost 5 bases and 5 bases, there was a span of 13 bases. CDR1 and CDR2 from the germline V gene are SEHNR and FQNEAQ (reference sequence). This CDR3 comprises 13 residues. The CDR3 nucleotides are TGTGCCAGCAGCCCCCGTTGGGGAGACGAGCAGTACTTC. Translating it yields CASSPRWGDEQYF.

The chain links TRBV6-4 to TRBJ2-5, with D perhaps matching TRBD2 (7 bases). In germline, CDR1 is MRHNA, CDR2 SNTAGT. This CDR3 region has 14 residues. V lost 5 bases and J lost 1, with 11 bases in between. The CDR3 loop reads CASSPGGAQETQYF. The CDR3 DNA sequence: TGTGCCAGCAGTCCTGGGGGGGCCCAAGAGACCCAGTACTTC.

The J gene is TRBJ1-5, the V gene TRBV10-2; D perhaps matches TRBD1 (6 bases). Trimming shortened V by 7 bases and J by 0 bases, and 16 bases separated the two germline ends. Germline loops: CDR1 WSHSY, CDR2 SAAADI. The CDR3 runs to 16 residues. CDR3 DNA: TGCGCCAGCATGGAACAGGGCAATTATAGCAATCAGCCCCAGCATTTT. Encoded protein: CASMEQGNYSNQPQHF.

The chain is built from TRBV7-9 and TRBJ1-6, with a tentative D call TRBD1 (5 bases). The V and J ends lost 6 bases and 9 bases respectively, with 9 bases between them. CDR1 and CDR2 from the germline V gene are SEHNR and FQNEAQ (reference sequence). This CDR3 is 12 amino acids long. Here the CDR3 reads CASSPGGSPLHF. In DNA form, the CDR3 reads TGTGCCAGCAGTCCGGGGGGTTCACCCCTCCACTTT.

The CDR3 DNA follows: TGCGCCAGCAGCCAACACCCCGCCGGTACTAACTATGGCTACACCTTC. Translation gives CASSQHPAGTNYGYTF. The chain combines TRBV4-1 with TRBJ1-2; D unclear. The V and J ends lost 2 bases and 0 bases respectively, with 13 bases between them. This CDR3 has 16 residues. Germline CDR1 and CDR2: MGHRA and YSYEKL.

The chain is built from TRBV19 and TRBJ2-2; 7 nucleotides agree with TRBD1. CDR1 LNHDA and CDR2 SQIVND come from the germline V gene (reference sequence). This CDR3 has 15 amino acids. V gave up 7 bases and J gave up 2 bases; unmatched junction bases: 7. The DNA for the CDR3 is TGTGCCAGTATCCCTACAGGGGCTAACACCGGGGAGCTGTTTTTT. This translates into CASIPTGANTGELFF.

This clone rates as medium-sized. This sequence joins TRBV28 and TRBJ2-1; 8 bases are a match to TRBD2. The ends lost 2 bases at V and 9 bases at J; junction bases unmatched: 9. The germline CDR1 and CDR2 sequences are MDHEN and SYDVKM. CDR3 size: 15 residues. CDR3 sequence (DNA): TGTGCCAGCAGTTTAGCGAGCGGGAGAGTTCTTGAGCAGTTCTTC. Protein product: CASSLASGRVLEQFF.